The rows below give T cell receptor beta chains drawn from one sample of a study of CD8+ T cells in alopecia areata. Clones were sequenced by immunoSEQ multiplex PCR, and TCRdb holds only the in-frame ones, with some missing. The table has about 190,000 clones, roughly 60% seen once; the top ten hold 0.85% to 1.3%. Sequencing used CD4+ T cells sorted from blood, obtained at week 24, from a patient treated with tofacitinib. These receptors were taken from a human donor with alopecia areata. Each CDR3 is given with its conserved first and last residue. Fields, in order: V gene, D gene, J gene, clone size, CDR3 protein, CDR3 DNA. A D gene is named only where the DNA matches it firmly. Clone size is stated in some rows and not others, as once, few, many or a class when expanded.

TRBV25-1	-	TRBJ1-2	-	CASSEEVGGAGYTF	TGTGCCAGCAGCGAAGAAGTTGGGGGAGCGGGCTACACCTTC
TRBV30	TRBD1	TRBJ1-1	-	CAWIRDRAAFF	TGTGCCTGGATCCGGGACAGGGCTGCTTTCTTT
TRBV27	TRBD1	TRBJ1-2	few	CASSLIEPTGVGGYTF	TGTGCCAGCAGTTTAATAGAACCAACAGGGGTAGGAGGCTACACCTTC
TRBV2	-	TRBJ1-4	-	CASSITDRSIELFF	TGTGCCAGCAGTATCACCGACAGGAGTATTGAACTGTTTTTT
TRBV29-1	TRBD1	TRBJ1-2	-	CSVDPTTGDYGYTF	TGCAGCGTTGACCCTACGACAGGGGACTATGGCTACACCTTC
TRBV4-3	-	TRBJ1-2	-	CASSQDLRSVGRPNYGYTF	TGCGCCAGCAGCCAAGATCTTCGGTCGGTCGGCAGGCCAAACTATGGCTACACCTTC
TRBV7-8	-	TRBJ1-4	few	CASSFRTGEKLFF	TGTGCCAGCAGCTTCAGGACGGGTGAAAAACTGTTTTTT
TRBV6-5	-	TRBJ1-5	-	CASSYRRNQPQHF	TGTGCCAGCAGTTACCGTCGGAATCAGCCCCAGCATTTT
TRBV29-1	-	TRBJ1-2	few	CSVEAVPEGYTF	TGCAGCGTTGAAGCTGTCCCCGAAGGCTACACCTTC
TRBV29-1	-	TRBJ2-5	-	CSVVRETQYF	TGCAGCGTTGTGAGGGAGACCCAGTACTTC
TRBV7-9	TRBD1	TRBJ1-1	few	CASSPHRGHAITEAFF	TGTGCCAGCAGCCCGCACAGGGGGCATGCGATTACTGAAGCTTTCTTT
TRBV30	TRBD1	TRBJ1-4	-	CAWTTGANEKLFF	TGTGCCTGGACGACAGGGGCTAATGAAAAACTGTTTTTT
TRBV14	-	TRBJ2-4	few	CASSQVGARKNIQYF	TGTGCCAGCAGCCAAGTTGGGGCCCGTAAAAACATTCAGTACTTC
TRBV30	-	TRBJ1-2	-	CALKQDGYTF	TGTGCCTTAAAACAGGATGGCTACACCTTC
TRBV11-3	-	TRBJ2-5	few	CASSGGSRDQETQYF	TGTGCCAGCAGCGGAGGTTCCCGTGACCAAGAGACCCAGTACTTC